This TCR beta chain emerged from a study of blood T cell repertoires in COVID-19. The table came from immunoSEQ multiplex PCR; TCRdb's copy has only in-frame clones and leaves some out. The profile covers more than 150,000 clones, with approximately 79% appearing a single time and about 14% taken by the ten largest. This clone was counted ten times or more. The CDR3 spans 15 residues. CDR1 is KGHDR and CDR2 is SFDVKD in the germline V gene. Trimming took off 2 bases at V and 7 bases at J, with 16 bases between the two ends. J is TRBJ1-2 and V is TRBV24-1, with D unclear. This sequence originates from a man aged 50-59 years who had recovered from COVID-19. The source material was peripheral blood. CDR3 DNA: TGTGCCACCAGTGATTCGGGAACTATGAGCGGTGGCTACACCTTC. Its protein product is CATSDSGTMSGGYTF.